A single sample is the source of the 21 T cell receptor beta chains below, sequenced in a study of cytomegalovirus exposure and HLA in healthy donors. The PCR used 60 Vbeta and 13 Jbeta primers. Only in-frame clones appear in the TCRdb table, and some are missing; sequencing was by immunoSEQ multiplex PCR. Here the sample spans fewer than 130,000 clones, approximately 78% being singletons. Sequencing was carried out using PBMCs. These receptors all come from a woman in her twenties or thirties in good health and CMV-seronegative.

The gene calls are TRBV28 and TRBJ2-7, with D possibly being TRBD1 (6 bases). Germline V gives CDR1 MDHEN, CDR2 SYDVKM. V gave up 1 base and J gave up 2 bases, with 12 bases separating them. CDR3 length: 15 amino acids. The CDR3 DNA follows: TGTGCCAGCAGTTTATTGGGGGCCGTCACCTACGAGCAGTACTTC. Translation gives CASSLLGAVTYEQYF.

This chain uses TRBV7-8 with TRBJ2-7; D is unresolved. The germline V gene encodes CDR1 SGHVS and CDR2 FQNEAQ. Trimming left V 6 bases short and J 2 bases short, with 17 bases between. The CDR3 is made up of 15 amino acids. CDR3 DNA: TGTGCCAGCAGAGAAAGTTTTACAGTCCCCTACGAGCAGTACTTC. Translation gives CASRESFTVPYEQYF. The complete variable domain, with remaining parts taken from reference TRBV7-8 and TRBJ2-7, reads GAGVSQSPRYKVAKRGQDVALRCDPISGHVSLFWYQQALGQGPEFLTYFQNEAQLDKSGLPSDRFFAERPEGSVSTLKIQRTQQEDSAVYLCASRESFTVPYEQYFGPGTRLTVT.

The CDR3 nucleotides read TGTGCCAGCAGAAAGTGGGGGGGCCTAGCCGGGGAGCTGTTTTTT. Its translation: CASRKWGGLAGELFF. The chain has TRBV7-6 and TRBJ2-2, with TRBD2 as a possible D gene (7 bases). This CDR3 spans 15 amino acids. V lost 6 bases and J 6 bases, leaving 17 bases between the germline ends. CDR1 and CDR2 from the germline V gene are SGHVS and FNYEAQ.

This clone was counted a single time. V and J are TRBV7-7 and TRBJ2-3; weak D call: TRBD2 (6 bases). Between the trimmed V and J ends, which lost 5 bases and 4 bases, there was a span of 16 bases. The CDR3 is 15 amino acids. CDR1 is SSHAT and CDR2 is FNYEAQ in the germline V gene (reference sequence). CDR3 coding DNA: TGTGCCAGCAGCCTAGGGACTGGCGGTGCAGATACGCAGTATTTT. This codes for CASSLGTGGADTQYF.

The chain couples TRBV30 to TRBJ2-3; 13 bases map to TRBD2. The trim removed 3 bases at V and 4 bases at J, leaving 7 bases unmatched. CDR1 is GTSNPN, CDR2 SVGIG, per germline (reference sequence). The CDR3 has 16 residues. The CDR3 region is CAWRLGLAGTPDTQYF. In DNA, the CDR3 is TGTGCCTGGAGATTGGGACTAGCGGGAACCCCAGATACGCAGTATTTT.

V is TRBV14 and J is TRBJ1-6; 8 bases fit TRBD1. Trimming cost V 1 base and J 5 bases; bases outside gene matches: 10. CDR1 SGHDN and CDR2 FVKESK come from the germline V gene. CDR3 length: 18 residues. The CDR3 protein is CASSQGWTGLENNSPLHF. CDR3 bases: TGTGCCAGCAGCCAAGGGTGGACAGGGTTAGAGAATAATTCACCCCTCCACTTT.

V and J are TRBV2 and TRBJ2-7, with TRBD1 identical over 7 bases. The germline V gene encodes CDR1 SNHLY and CDR2 FYNNEI. This CDR3 contains 13 residues. With 6 bases clipped from V and 6 bases from J, the junction kept 8 bases outside the gene matches. The CDR3 sequence is CASSPSNRGEQYF. Written as DNA, the CDR3 is TGTGCCAGCAGCCCTTCTAACAGGGGCGAGCAGTACTTC.

The genes are TRBV5-4 and TRBJ2-1; TRBD2 matches at 14 bases. This CDR3 is built from 20 residues. CDR1 is SGHNT and CDR2 is YYREEE in the germline V gene (reference sequence). V lost 0 bases and J lost 8; bases outside the gene matches: 16. The CDR3 loop is CASSLASGTSGRGGSDEQFF. CDR3 sequence (DNA): TGTGCCAGCAGCTTGGCCTCCGGGACTAGCGGGAGAGGGGGGTCGGATGAGCAGTTCTTC.

V usage is TRBV2 and J usage is TRBJ2-5; 12 positions match TRBD2. This CDR3 has 15 residues. V lost 4 bases and J lost 3; bases outside the gene matches: 3. CDR1 is SNHLY and CDR2 is FYNNEI in the germline V gene. The chain's CDR3 is CASSGTSGEEETQYF. In nucleotides, the CDR3 is TGTGCCAGCAGTGGGACTAGCGGGGAAGAAGAGACCCAGTACTTC.

The V gene is TRBV4-3, the J gene TRBJ2-7, with D tentatively TRBD2 (6 bases). The CDR3 spans 14 residues. Germline values: CDR1 LGHNA, CDR2 YSLEER. V was cut by 3 bases and J by 6 bases, with 15 bases left in between. CDR3 residues: CASSQSEGRREQYF. In DNA, the CDR3 is TGCGCCAGCAGCCAGTCGGAGGGGAGACGCGAGCAGTACTTC.

This chain joins TRBV2 and TRBJ1-1; the D gene is possibly TRBD1 (5 bases). The CDR3 extends over 13 amino acids. Germline V gives CDR1 SNHLY, CDR2 FYNNEI. V lost 5 bases, J lost 3 bases, and 10 bases lay in between. CDR3 region: CASSLTEYTEAFF. For the CDR3, the DNA is TGTGCCAGCAGTCTGACAGAATACACTGAAGCTTTCTTT. Using reference TRBV2 and TRBJ1-1 for the parts outside the CDR3, the full variable domain is EPEVTQTPSHQVTQMGQEVILRCVPISNHLYFYWYRQILGQKVEFLVSFYNNEISEKSEIFDDQFSVERPDGSNFTLKIRSTKLEDSAMYFCASSLTEYTEAFFGQGTRLTVV.

This rearrangement joins TRBV7-8 to TRBJ1-1; 8 nucleotides line up with TRBD1. The CDR3 is made up of 15 amino acids. J was trimmed by 4 bases and V by 1 base; bases with no gene match: 5. Germline V lookup: CDR1 SGHVS, CDR2 FQNEAQ. CDR3 in amino acids: CASSLGTGWSTEAFF. The CDR3 nucleotides read TGTGCCAGCAGCTTAGGGACAGGGTGGAGCACTGAAGCTTTCTTT.

The V call is TRBV18, the J call TRBJ2-1; 9 bases are a match to TRBD2. The germline V gene encodes CDR1 KGHSH and CDR2 LQKENI. The CDR3 contains 14 residues. The J segment lost 6 bases and the V segment lost 8 bases, leaving 8 bases of the junction unmatched. CDR3 in DNA: TGTGCCAGCGCAAGGCTAGCGGGGTCCAATGAGCAGTTCTTC. Encoded protein: CASARLAGSNEQFF.

The J gene is TRBJ2-7, the V gene TRBV4-2; TRBD1 is a possible D gene (6 bases). V shed 5 bases and J shed 3 bases, with 11 bases lying between them. This CDR3 region has 13 residues. In germline, CDR1 is LGHNA, CDR2 YNFKEQ. CDR3 loop: CASSTSQGYEQYF. Here the CDR3 DNA reads TGTGCCAGCAGCACTTCACAGGGCTACGAGCAGTACTTC.

For the CDR3, the DNA is TGTGCCAGCAGTTTACGGCAGGGGAACACTGAAGCTTTCTTT. Translation: CASSLRQGNTEAFF. The chain employs TRBV27 and TRBJ1-1; a weak D match, TRBD1 (5 bases). The CDR3 has 14 residues. The germline CDR1 and CDR2 sequences are MNHEY and SMNVEV (reference sequence). V dropped 2 bases and J dropped 1 base, with 8 bases sitting between them.

The genes are TRBV5-4 and TRBJ2-7, with a possible D match to TRBD2 (6 bases). CDR3 length: 14 residues. The ends were cut back, 2 bases at V and 1 base at J, with 10 bases in the middle. CDR1 SGHNT and CDR2 YYREEE come from the germline V gene (reference sequence). The CDR3 loop reads CASSLMSGSYEQYF. DNA of the CDR3: TGTGCCAGCAGCTTAATGAGCGGGTCCTACGAGCAGTACTTC.

The J gene is TRBJ1-1, the V gene TRBV25-1; 7 bases are a match to TRBD1. V trimming: 6 bases; J trimming: 4 bases; junction bases outside the gene matches: 11. The CDR3 is 15 residues long. Germline V gene sequence: CDR1 MGHDK, CDR2 SYGVNS. The DNA for the CDR3 is TGTGCCAGCAGGGAAAGTACAGGGGTCGGCACTGAAGCTTTCTTT. Protein product: CASRESTGVGTEAFF.

The chain couples TRBV6-1 to TRBJ1-1, with a possible D match to TRBD1 (6 bases). CDR3 length: 15 amino acids. Looked up from germline, CDR1 is MNHNS and CDR2 is SASEGT. Deletions cut 6 bases from V and 1 base from J, with 15 bases between. Written as DNA, the CDR3 is TGTGCCAGCAGGCTAACTCCGGGACAGAACACTGAAGCTTTCTTT. Translating gives CASRLTPGQNTEAFF.

The chain links TRBV6-6 to TRBJ1-5; TRBD1 aligns across 9 bases. The V gene end was trimmed by 6 bases and the J gene end by 1 base; junction bases not matched to a gene: 1. This CDR3 is built from 14 residues. Per germline, CDR1 MNHNY and CDR2 SVGAGI (reference sequence). CDR3 in amino acids: CASRGTGSNQPQHF. The CDR3 DNA is TGTGCCAGCAGAGGGACAGGGAGCAATCAGCCCCAGCATTTT.

The chain uses TRBV14 and TRBJ2-5, with TRBD2 matching 7 bases. Germline CDR1 reads SGHDN; CDR2 reads FVKESK. V gave up 1 base and J gave up 3 bases; unmatched junction bases: 2. The CDR3 length is 14 residues. DNA for the CDR3: TGTGCCAGCAGCCAAGCCCTAGCGGAAGAGACCCAGTACTTC. Amino acids: CASSQALAEETQYF.

The chain links TRBV4-1 to TRBJ2-1, with 8 bases matching TRBD1. The J segment lost 7 bases and the V segment lost 5 bases, leaving 7 bases of the junction unmatched. Germline CDR1 is MGHRA and CDR2 is YSYEKL. The CDR3 is 14 amino acids. CDR3 region: CASSSPGQVNEQFF. For the CDR3, the DNA is TGCGCCAGCAGCAGTCCGGGACAGGTGAATGAGCAGTTCTTC.